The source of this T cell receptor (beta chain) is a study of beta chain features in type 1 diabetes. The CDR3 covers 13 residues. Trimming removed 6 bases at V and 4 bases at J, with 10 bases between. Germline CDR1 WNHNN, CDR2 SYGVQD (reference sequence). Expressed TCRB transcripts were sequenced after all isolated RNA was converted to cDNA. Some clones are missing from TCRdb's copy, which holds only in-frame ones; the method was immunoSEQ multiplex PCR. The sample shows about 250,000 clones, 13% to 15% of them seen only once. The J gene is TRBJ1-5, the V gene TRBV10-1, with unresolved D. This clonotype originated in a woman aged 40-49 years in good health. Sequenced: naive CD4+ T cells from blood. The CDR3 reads CASSPSGNQPQHF. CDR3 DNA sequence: TGCGCCAGCAGCCCGTCGGGGAATCAGCCCCAGCATTTT.